This TCR beta chain was documented in a study of cytomegalovirus exposure and HLA in healthy donors. The study, taken as a whole, reports: In a later analysis, at a false discovery rate of 0.05, 15,000 to 20,000 TCR beta sequences matched HLA alleles. Among CMV-associated TCR beta chains, most appeared HLA-restricted in a later analysis. A later examination showed that TCR association rates differed by HLA locus, with DRB1 most and HLA-C fewest.

Use of 60 Vbeta and 13 Jbeta primers characterized the PCR. Sequencing used immunoSEQ multiplex PCR; TCRdb keeps in-frame clones, though not all of them. The sample records more than 110,000 clones, about 77% being singletons. As concerns this clone: Its matching antigen is unknown.

The ends lost 5 bases at V and 2 bases at J; junction bases unmatched: 9. Germline V gene lookup returns CDR1 SGHDT and CDR2 YYEEEE. The CDR3 runs 15 residues. The V call is TRBV5-6, the J call TRBJ2-7; the match to TRBD2 covers 8 bases. Sequenced: PBMCs. This clonotype was sampled from a male donor in good health and CMV-seronegative. CDR3 region: CASRSGLARAYEQYF. In DNA form, the CDR3 reads TGTGCCAGCAGATCCGGACTAGCTAGGGCCTACGAGCAGTACTTC. Looking up the rest from reference TRBV5-6 and TRBJ2-7 gives the full variable domain: DAGVTQSPTHLIKTRGQQVTLRCSPKSGHDTVSWYQQALGQGPQFIFQYYEEEERQRGNFPDRFSGHQFPNYSSELNVNALLLGDSALYLCASRSGLARAYEQYFGPGTRLTVT.